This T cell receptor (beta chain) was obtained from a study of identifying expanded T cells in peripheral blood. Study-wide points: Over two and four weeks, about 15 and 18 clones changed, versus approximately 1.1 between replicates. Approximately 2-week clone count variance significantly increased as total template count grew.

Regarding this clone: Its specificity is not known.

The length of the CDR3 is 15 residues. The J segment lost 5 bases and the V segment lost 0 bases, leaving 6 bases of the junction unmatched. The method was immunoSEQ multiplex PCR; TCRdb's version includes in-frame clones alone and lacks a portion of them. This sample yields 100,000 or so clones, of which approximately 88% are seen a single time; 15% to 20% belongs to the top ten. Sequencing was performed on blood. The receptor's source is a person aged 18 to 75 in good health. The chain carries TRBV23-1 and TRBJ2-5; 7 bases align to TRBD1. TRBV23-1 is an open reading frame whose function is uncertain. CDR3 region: CASSQSRGQMETQYF. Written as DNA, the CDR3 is TGCGCCAGCAGTCAATCGAGGGGGCAGATGGAGACCCAGTACTTC.